This TCR beta chain is from a study of T cells in Graves' hyperthyroidism and ophthalmopathy. V was clipped by 0 bases and J by 2 bases, with 7 bases between them. The V gene's germline CDR1 is SGHNT and CDR2 YENEEA. There are 15 residues in the CDR3. It was RNA transcripts that yielded the amplified TCR beta CDR3 regions. The primer set for the first-round RT-PCR of the TCR CDR3 was HTBI. MiXCR, run by TCRdb on the multiplex PCR reads, gives a single entry per CDR3 protein. The table includes fewer than 750,000 distinct CDR3 sequences, approximately 44% detected once. This clonotype showed up just a few times. Graves' hyperthyroidism was deemed stable given no ophthalmopathy progression within 18 months. Each diagnosis drew on symptoms, thyroxine, TRAb, thyroid ultrasound and orbital computed tomography findings.

This rearrangement joins TRBV11-3 to TRBJ2-2; D is undetermined. Specimen: peripheral blood or thyroid tissue (not recorded which). The TCR originated in a woman between 18 and 30 years old with Graves' hyperthyroidism. CDR3 region: CASSLERLNTGELFF. The CDR3 region has the DNA TGTGCCAGCAGCTTAGAAAGACTTAACACCGGGGAGCTGTTTTTT.